This TCR beta chain was sequenced for a study of blood T cell repertoires in COVID-19. Study context: There were acute and convalescent COVID-19 samples, and they came from the United States, Italy and Spain. In each case, the material was cDNA or gDNA derived from T cells, B-cell-depleted T cells, or PBMCs.

The repertoire was sequenced with immunoSEQ multiplex PCR; TCRdb's copy has only in-frame clones and lacks some. The sample contains 250,000 to 350,000 clones, approximately 85% of which appear only once. CDR3 length: 15 residues. Per the germline V gene, CDR1 is SGHKS and CDR2 is YYEKEE (reference sequence). Trimming at V came to 1 base and at J to 6 bases, leaving 6 bases not matched to a gene. Participant-given clinical history determined each cohort assignment. All recovered Cohort 3 donors got two negative PCRs, got clearance, or saw symptom resolution. The sequenced sample was PBMCs or T cells enriched from blood (not recorded which). This rearrangement joins TRBV5-5 to TRBJ1-1, with 10 bases that match TRBD1. This clonotype was sampled from a woman in her twenties or thirties who had recovered from COVID-19. The CDR3 nucleotides are TGTGCCAGCAGCTTGTTGCAGACAGGGGGCTCTGAAGCTTTCTTT. It translates to CASSLLQTGGSEAFF.